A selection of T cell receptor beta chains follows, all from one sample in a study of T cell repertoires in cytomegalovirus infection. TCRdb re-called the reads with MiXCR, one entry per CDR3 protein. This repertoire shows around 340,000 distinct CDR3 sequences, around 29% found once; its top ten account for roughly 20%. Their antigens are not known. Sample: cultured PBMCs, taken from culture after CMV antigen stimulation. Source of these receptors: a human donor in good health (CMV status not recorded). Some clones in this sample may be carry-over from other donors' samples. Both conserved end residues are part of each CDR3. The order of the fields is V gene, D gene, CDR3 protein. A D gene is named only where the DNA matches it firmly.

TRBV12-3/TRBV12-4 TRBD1 CASSFDREAPQHF
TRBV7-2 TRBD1 CASSSAGTGSYEQYF
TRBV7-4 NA CASSSGSVNNEQFF
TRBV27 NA CASSHQRARGGYTF
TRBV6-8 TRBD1 CASSRFTRDRGWNEQFF
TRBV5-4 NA CASSLEVQRGACTF
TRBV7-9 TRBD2 CASSLGLAALSVEQFF
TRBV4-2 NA CASSQVGQRTLSYNEQFF
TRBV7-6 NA CASSPLGAGELFF
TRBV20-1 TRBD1 CSAREGQGPEAFF
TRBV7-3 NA CASGDSSTDTQYF
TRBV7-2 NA CASSLGRARGEAFF
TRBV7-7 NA CASSPLGLGEQYF
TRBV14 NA CASSPRAGNEKLFF
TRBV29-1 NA CSVDAEDYGYTF
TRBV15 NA CATSRASGPPHEQFF
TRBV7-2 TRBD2 CASSPGLAEHTDTQYF
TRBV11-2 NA CASSSRGGLASGELFF
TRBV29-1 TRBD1 CSVSTGGANQPQHF
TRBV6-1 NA CASSDSDWNTEAFF
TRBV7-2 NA CASSPSRGRNEQFF
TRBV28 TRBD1 CASSSSSTGGDYGYTF
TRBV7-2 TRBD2 CASSLVSGGAFEQFF
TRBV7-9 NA CASSHTDTGRPEAFF
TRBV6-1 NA CASSEQEFQPQHF
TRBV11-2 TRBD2 CASSLAYLRGGRAGEQFF
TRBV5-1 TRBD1 CASSLRGQHQVYGYTF
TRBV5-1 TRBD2 CASSSRTSGRGNEQFF
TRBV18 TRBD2 CASSRAGMFEREGPHEQYF